One sample yielded the 31 T cell receptor beta chains listed below, sequenced in a study of regulatory T cells in long-lasting Graves disease. Time point meaning: persistent/refractory GD, antithyroid drugs over 5 years with positive TRAb. From PBMCs, RNA was extracted and then used to make the TCR library. Library construction for TCR beta used iRepertoire HTBI primers and Arm-PCR of CDR3 regions. TCRdb called the multiplex PCR reads again in MiXCR, with one record for every CDR3 protein. The repertoire holds about 400,000 distinct CDR3 sequences, about a fifth seen once, with more than 20% in the top ten. The sample in question was peripheral blood mononuclear cells (PBMCs), obtained when the disease was refractory, from a patient treated with antithyroid drugs. These receptors came from a female donor with Graves disease.

This clonotype was seen ten or more times. The rearrangement links TRBV28 to TRBJ1-5; D is undetermined. V was cut by 2 bases and J by 9 bases, with 8 bases left in between. Germline loops: CDR1 MDHEN, CDR2 SYDVKM. The CDR3 is made up of 12 amino acids. CDR3 sequence: CASSLPQRPQHF. The CDR3 DNA sequence: TGTGCCAGCAGTTTACCACAGAGGCCCCAGCATTTT.

This clonotype was observed a handful of times. The chain recombines TRBV6-2 or TRBV6-3 with TRBJ2-2, with a weak D call TRBD2 (5 bases). The germline V gene encodes CDR1 MNHEY and CDR2 SVGEGT. Trimming shortened V by 6 bases and J by 5 bases, and 19 bases separated the two germline ends. This CDR3 has 16 residues. The CDR3 reads CASRVGGEVRTGELFF. The CDR3 nucleotides are TGTGCCAGCAGGGTAGGAGGAGAAGTTCGTACCGGGGAGCTGTTTTTT.

Points on this clonotype: A much larger clone differs from this one at a single base, so this may be a read error. The gene calls are TRBV27 and TRBJ2-5; D unclear. The CDR3 is 15 residues long. The germline gives CDR1 MNHEY, CDR2 SMNVEV (reference sequence). CDR3 amino acids: CASSSASLRTETQHF. CDR3 nucleotide sequence: TGTGCCAGCAGTTCAGCCTCCTTGAGGACCGAGACCCAGCACTTC.

In this sample, this clonotype turned up a few times. The chain is built from TRBV24-1 and TRBJ2-3, with D unclear. Germline loops: CDR1 KGHDR, CDR2 SFDVKD. V lost 3 bases and J lost 0, with 9 bases in between. The length of the CDR3 is 15 residues. CDR3 bases: TGTGCCACCAGTGATGTACAAACAAGCACAGATACGCAGTATTTT. This gives the protein CATSDVQTSTDTQYF.

This clonotype was counted a few times. V is TRBV7-8 and J is TRBJ2-7, with 9 nucleotides matching TRBD1. V lost 3 bases, J lost 4 bases, and 10 bases stayed unmatched. Germline loops: CDR1 SGHVS, CDR2 FQNEAQ. The CDR3 is 16 amino acids. CDR3 protein: CASSLGDRALAYEQYF. The DNA for the CDR3 is TGTGCCAGCAGCTTGGGGGACAGGGCCCTCGCTTACGAGCAGTACTTC.

At least ten counts were recorded for this clonotype. The rearrangement links TRBV14 to TRBJ1-4; D perhaps matches TRBD1 (5 bases). The CDR3 contains 17 residues. Trimming removed 1 base at V and 8 bases at J, with 20 bases between. Germline-derived CDR1 and CDR2 are SGHDN and FVKESK. This chain's CDR3 is CASSQAGVGGWGEKLFF. Here the CDR3 DNA reads TGTGCCAGCAGCCAAGCCGGAGTGGGGGGATGGGGCGAAAAACTGTTTTTT.

Only a few counts were recorded for this clonotype. This chain links TRBV10-3 with TRBJ1-1; 7 bases agree with TRBD1. Germline CDR1 and CDR2: ENHRY and SYGVKD. The CDR3 runs to 13 residues. V lost 9 bases to trimming and J lost 4 bases; unmatched junction nucleotides: 8. The CDR3, as DNA: TGTGCCATGAGGGGGCCTCCTGGCACTGAAGCTTTCTTT. This codes for CAMRGPPGTEAFF.

This clonotype was detected only a few times. This CDR3 is CSAPRQGAKNIQYF. CDR3 sequence (DNA): TGCAGTGCTCCCCGTCAGGGGGCCAAAAACATTCAGTACTTC. The chain combines TRBV20-1 with TRBJ2-4; a possible D gene is TRBD1 (6 bases). Germline V gives CDR1 DFQATT, CDR2 SNEGSKA (reference sequence). The germline V and J ends were trimmed by 5 bases and 1 base, with 12 bases remaining between them. This CDR3 region has 14 residues.

The V call is TRBV4-2, the J call TRBJ2-4, with D possibly matching TRBD1 (6 bases). Germline assignment: CDR1 LGHNA and CDR2 YNFKEQ. This CDR3 is built from 14 residues. Trimming stripped 1 base from V and 8 bases from J, with 12 bases between. The DNA of the CDR3 is TGTGCCAGCAGCCAAGCGTGGGGGCGCGACATTCAGTACTTC. Translation: CASSQAWGRDIQYF.

This clonotype was observed many times. The chain uses TRBV12-3 or TRBV12-4 and TRBJ2-7; 7 positions agree with TRBD2. CDR3 length: 18 amino acids. V lost 6 bases and J lost 5; bases outside the gene matches: 22. Here the CDR3 DNA reads TGTGCCAGCAGCAATAGGCCTAAGATGGCGGGAGATTTGCACGAGCAGTACTTC. This translates into CASSNRPKMAGDLHEQYF.

This clonotype was seen only a few times. This chain joins TRBV19 and TRBJ1-1; D perhaps matches TRBD1 (5 bases). V dropped 3 bases and J dropped 5 bases, with 7 bases sitting between them. The germline V gene encodes CDR1 LNHDA and CDR2 SQIVND (reference sequence). This CDR3 is built from 12 residues. CDR3 nucleotides: TGTGCCAGTAGTATGGGGGGGACTGAAGCTTTCTTT. Protein sequence: CASSMGGTEAFF.

V is TRBV7-3 and J is TRBJ2-1, with D possibly matching TRBD2 (6 bases). V was cut by 2 bases and J by 6 bases, with 11 bases left in between. The CDR3 is 14 amino acids. Germline CDR1 and CDR2: SGHTA and FQGTGA. The CDR3 DNA follows: TGTGCCAGCAGCTTAGCGGGATTCGGCAATGAGCAGTTCTTC. Translating it yields CASSLAGFGNEQFF.

The chain recombines TRBV14 with TRBJ1-2; D gene ambiguous. This CDR3 comprises 14 residues. The germline gives CDR1 SGHDN, CDR2 FVKESK. Trimming pared 0 bases from V and 7 bases from J, leaving 12 bases between. The CDR3 region is CASSQDLEYLGYTF. For the CDR3, the DNA is TGTGCCAGCAGCCAAGATTTGGAGTACCTTGGCTACACCTTC.

This clonotype was recorded at least ten times. V is TRBV18 and J is TRBJ1-6; 7 bases fit TRBD1. Germline CDR1 KGHSH, CDR2 LQKENI. This CDR3 has 14 residues. The V gene end was trimmed by 5 bases and the J gene end by 6 bases; junction bases not matched to a gene: 4. CDR3 loop: CASSDRVGNSPLHF. CDR3 nucleotide sequence: TGTGCCAGCTCAGACAGGGTTGGTAATTCACCCCTCCACTTT.

This clonotype was seen at least ten times. The chain couples TRBV12-3 or TRBV12-4 to TRBJ2-7; 7 bases match TRBD2. This CDR3 contains 14 residues. The V and J ends lost 4 bases and 2 bases, in that order; junction bases with no gene match: 5. CDR3 DNA sequence: TGTGCCAGCAGTTCAGGACTAGGAACCTACGAGCAGTACTTC. This codes for CASSSGLGTYEQYF.

This clonotype was recorded many times. This CDR3 is CASSASPLGTGEKLFF. The CDR3, as DNA: TGCGCCAGCAGCGCAAGCCCTTTGGGGACAGGCGAAAAACTGTTTTTT. This chain links TRBV5-1 with TRBJ1-4, with TRBD1 identical over 8 bases. Trimming took 4 bases from V and 8 from J; bases not matched to a gene: 13. Germline-derived CDR1 and CDR2 are SGHRS and YFSETQ. The CDR3 loop spans 16 amino acids.

This clonotype showed up just a few times. CDR3 DNA sequence: TGCGCCAGCAGCCAAGATCATGGGGGGCTCTACGAGCAGTACTTC. Encoded protein: CASSQDHGGLYEQYF. The gene calls are TRBV4-1 and TRBJ2-7; D may match TRBD1 or TRBD2 (6 bases each). The CDR3 contains 15 residues. The V end was cut by 0 bases, the J end by 3 bases, with 12 bases between. Per the germline V gene, CDR1 is MGHRA and CDR2 is YSYEKL.

This clonotype was observed a few times. The chain uses TRBV12-3 or TRBV12-4 and TRBJ2-4; TRBD2 might be the D (6 bases). V dropped 6 bases and J dropped 3 bases, with 12 bases sitting between them. CDR3 size: 14 residues. For the CDR3, the DNA is TGTGCCAGCAGAGGGGACTTTAACAAAAACATTCAGTACTTC. Protein: CASRGDFNKNIQYF.

This clonotype was seen many times. V and J are TRBV12-5 and TRBJ1-5, with D unresolved. The length of the CDR3 is 11 residues. V dropped 9 bases and J dropped 11 bases, with 14 bases sitting between them. Germline CDR1 and CDR2: LGHNT and FRNRAP. The chain's CDR3 is CASAAGRAQHF. In DNA, the CDR3 is TGTGCTAGCGCGGCGGGTAGGGCCCAGCATTTT.

V is TRBV6-2 or TRBV6-3 and J is TRBJ2-1; D is uncertain. The germline V gene encodes CDR1 MNHEY and CDR2 SVGEGT. This CDR3 is 10 amino acids long. Trimming stripped 0 bases from V and 13 bases from J, with 4 bases between. CDR3 sequence reads: CASSYSPQFF. The CDR3 DNA sequence: TGTGCCAGCAGTTACTCCCCCCAGTTCTTC.

V gene TRBV13 combines with J gene TRBJ1-1, with a weak D call TRBD1 (5 bases). This CDR3 is 14 amino acids long. Between the trimmed V and J ends, which lost 5 bases and 1 base, there was a span of 11 bases. Germline-derived CDR1 and CDR2 are PRHDT and FYEKMQ (reference sequence). The CDR3: CASSMGTQNTEAFF. Written as DNA, the CDR3 is TGTGCCAGCAGCATGGGGACTCAGAACACTGAAGCTTTCTTT.

The chain links TRBV27 to TRBJ2-3; D possibly corresponds to TRBD1 (5 bases). The V gene lost 5 bases and the J gene lost 0 bases, with 15 bases spanning the gap. CDR3 length: 16 amino acids. Germline V CDR1 and CDR2: MNHEY, SMNVEV (reference sequence). The CDR3 nucleotides read TGTGCCAGCAGTGTGACAGTAGGGTTTAGCACAGATACGCAGTATTTT. Its protein is CASSVTVGFSTDTQYF.

This clonotype was seen more than once but under ten times. Given a much more abundant clone one base away, this may be a read error. This chain uses TRBV20-1 with TRBJ2-7, with D uncertain. Germline loops: CDR1 DFQATT, CDR2 SNEGSKA (reference sequence). There are 13 residues in the CDR3. The CDR3 DNA is TGCAGTGCTGGCTCTATGGGCTCCTACAAGCAGTACTTC. This codes for CSAGSMGSYKQYF.

This clonotype was seen a few times. This sequence joins TRBV11-1 and TRBJ2-2, with 9 bases matching TRBD2. The CDR3 length is 16 residues. V was clipped by 3 bases and J by 4 bases; unmatched bases: 6. CDR1 SGHAT and CDR2 FQDESV come from the germline V gene (reference sequence). CDR3 residues: CASSFSLAGPTGELFF. In DNA form, the CDR3 reads TGTGCCAGCAGCTTCAGTCTAGCGGGACCCACCGGGGAGCTGTTTTTT.

Comment on this clonotype: Relative to the germline gene, one junction end is altered; a read error may explain this. The chain is built from TRBV7-2 and TRBJ2-2; TRBD2 aligns across 9 bases. The CDR3 totals 18 residues. CDR1 and CDR2 (germline): SGHTA, FQGNSA. Here the CDR3 reads CASSLRRRLADLTEELFF. The CDR3, as DNA: TGTGCCAGCAGCTTAAGGAGGAGACTAGCGGACCTCACCGAGGAGCTGTTTTTT.

This clonotype was detected many times. The rearrangement links TRBV13 to TRBJ2-5; D ambiguous. V was clipped by 3 bases and J by 6 bases, with 20 bases between them. The CDR3 is 16 residues long. Germline-derived CDR1 and CDR2 are PRHDT and FYEKMQ (reference sequence). For the CDR3, the DNA is TGTGCCAGCAGCTTCATCGGTTCCCCGCCCCCAAAGACCCAGTACTTC. It yields the protein CASSFIGSPPPKTQYF.

The V and J genes are TRBV6-1 and TRBJ1-1; D call uncertain. Trimming stripped 5 bases from V and 1 base from J, with 8 bases between. Germline V gene sequence: CDR1 MNHNS, CDR2 SASEGT. The CDR3 is 13 amino acids. The CDR3 DNA sequence: TGTGCCAGCAGTAGAATGGAGAACACTGAAGCTTTCTTT. Amino acid sequence: CASSRMENTEAFF.

The table lists this clonotype with many counts. CDR3: CASSLAFSGSLFEQYF. DNA of the CDR3: TGCGCCAGCAGCTTGGCTTTTAGCGGGAGTTTGTTCGAGCAGTACTTC. V gene TRBV5-1 combines with J gene TRBJ2-7; 9 bases agree with TRBD2. CDR1 is SGHRS and CDR2 is YFSETQ in the germline V gene. After removal of 0 bases from V and 6 bases from J, the junction contained 10 bases not matched to a gene. The CDR3 consists of 16 residues.

CDR3 amino acids: CASSPRQGSTIEQFF. As DNA, the CDR3 is TGTGCCAGCAGTCCGCGACAGGGGTCTACAATTGAGCAGTTCTTC. The V call is TRBV2, the J call TRBJ2-1, with 8 bases identical to TRBD1. V dropped 5 bases and J dropped 9; count of bases not matched to a gene: 12. CDR3 length: 15 residues. Germline-derived CDR1 and CDR2 are SNHLY and FYNNEI.

This clonotype came up many times. The V and J genes are TRBV6-1 and TRBJ1-2; no clear D. With 3 bases removed from V and 4 bases from J, the gap between germline ends came to 12 bases. The CDR3 has 14 residues. In germline, CDR1 is MNHNS, CDR2 SASEGT. The CDR3 is CASSDGQMSYGYTF. For the CDR3, the DNA is TGTGCCAGCAGTGACGGTCAGATGAGCTATGGCTACACCTTC.

This sequence joins TRBV2 and TRBJ2-6; D is undetermined. The CDR3 covers 13 residues. The germline V gene encodes CDR1 SNHLY and CDR2 FYNNEI. V shed 8 bases and J shed 0 bases, with 5 bases lying between them. CDR3 nucleotide sequence: TGTGCCAGCGCACGCTCTGGGGCCAACGTCCTGACTTTC. It translates to CASARSGANVLTF.